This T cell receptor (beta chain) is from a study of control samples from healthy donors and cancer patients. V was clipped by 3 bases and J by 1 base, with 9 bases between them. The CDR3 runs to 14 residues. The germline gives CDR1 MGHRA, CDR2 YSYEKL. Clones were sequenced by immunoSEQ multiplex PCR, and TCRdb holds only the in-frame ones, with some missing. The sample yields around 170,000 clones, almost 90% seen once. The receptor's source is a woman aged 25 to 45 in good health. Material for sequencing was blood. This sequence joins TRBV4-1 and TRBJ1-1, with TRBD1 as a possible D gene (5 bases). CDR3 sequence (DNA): TGCGCCAGCAGCCACAGGGAGACGAACACTGAAGCTTTCTTT. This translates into CASSHRETNTEAFF.